The text below deals with one TCR beta chain. As yet, its antigen is unknown. The PCR employed 60 Vbeta primers together with 13 Jbeta primers. Produced via immunoSEQ multiplex PCR; TCRdb's table is partial and in-frame only. The table counts about 150,000 clones; around 1.5% lies in the top ten. The sample originates from a study of cytomegalovirus exposure and HLA in healthy donors. This CDR3 is built from 16 residues. Trimming took off 0 bases at V and 9 bases at J, with 20 bases between the two ends. Germline V gene sequence: CDR1 MNHEY, CDR2 SVGAGI. Study results and caveats: Researchers had no immune exposure information except CMV serostatus available.

Sequenced sample: PBMCs. The receptor was derived from a woman aged 45-60 years in good health and CMV-seronegative. This chain connects TRBV6-5 to TRBJ2-5; no definite D call. The CDR3 DNA reads TGTGCCAGCAGTTACTCGAGGTCGTATCGCTCCCGGGCCCAGTACTTC. Amino acid sequence: CASSYSRSYRSRAQYF.